The 31 T cell receptor beta chains below all came from one sample that was sequenced in a study of T cell changes during pregnancy in multiple sclerosis. Repertoires were generated with immunoSEQ multiplex PCR, while TCRdb's copy carries only in-frame clones and drops some. The data contain over 35,000 clones, almost 95% of them singletons. Sequenced sample: peripheral blood. The receptor source for this set is a female donor with multiple sclerosis, enrolled in a pregnancy study.

The rearrangement uses TRBV21-1 and TRBJ2-2; the table's D call, TRBD2, was not checked against the DNA. TRBV21-1 is deemed a pseudogene. The CDR3 length is 17 residues. The CDR3 loop reads CASSKEPAGDNTGELFF. CDR3 sequence (DNA): TGTGCCAGCAGCAAAGAGCCAGCGGGGGATAACACCGGGGAGCTGTTTTTT.

DNA of the CDR3: TGTGCCAGCAGCCGGGACGGGACAGGGAACTACGAGCAGTACTTC. Translation gives CASSRDGTGNYEQYF. The V call is TRBV28, the J call TRBJ2-7; 9 bases match TRBD1. The CDR3 runs to 15 residues. With V trimmed by 6 bases and J by 3 bases, 9 bases remained unmatched. Germline loops: CDR1 MDHEN, CDR2 SYDVKM.

The V call is TRBV7-3, the J call TRBJ1-1, with 10 bases aligning to TRBD1. Germline CDR1 is SGHTA and CDR2 is FQGTGA. The CDR3 has 13 amino acids. J lost 6 bases, V lost 3 bases, and 1 base had no gene match. The chain's CDR3 is CASSFGQGAEAFF. CDR3 in DNA: TGTGCCAGCAGCTTCGGACAGGGGGCTGAAGCTTTCTTT.

The gene calls are TRBV5-1 and TRBJ1-2, with D possibly TRBD1 on 6 matching bases. Germline lookup yields CDR1 SGHRS and CDR2 YFSETQ. V shed 1 base and J shed 8 bases, with 18 bases lying between them. The CDR3 spans 15 residues. The CDR3 reads CASSLSDSSGDGYTF. In nucleotides, the CDR3 is TGCGCCAGCAGCTTGTCGGACTCCTCAGGGGACGGCTACACCTTC.

The rearrangement links TRBV5-6 to TRBJ2-1, with 8 bases lining up with TRBD2. Germline values: CDR1 SGHDT, CDR2 YYEEEE. The V gene end was trimmed by 3 bases and the J gene end by 7 bases; junction bases not matched to a gene: 12. The CDR3 loop spans 16 amino acids. The CDR3 region is CASSSDTGGPRNEQFF. The CDR3 DNA follows: TGTGCCAGCAGCTCGGACACGGGAGGGCCGAGGAATGAGCAGTTCTTC.

V is TRBV5-1 and J is TRBJ1-3; unclear D gene. The CDR3 has 18 amino acids. Germline CDR1 is SGHRS and CDR2 is YFSETQ. Trimming took off 0 bases at V and 0 bases at J, with 16 bases between the two ends. The CDR3 sequence is CASSLDGEGLHSGNTIYF. The CDR3 DNA reads TGCGCCAGCAGCTTGGACGGAGAGGGCCTCCACTCTGGAAACACCATATATTTT.

CDR3 loop: CASSPRLAPRADTQYF. CDR3 sequence (DNA): TGTGCCAGCAGCCCAAGACTCGCCCCAAGGGCAGATACGCAGTATTTT. The rearrangement uses TRBV7-7 and TRBJ2-3; D not certain. The V end was cut by 5 bases, the J end by 4 bases, with 19 bases between. Germline loops: CDR1 SSHAT, CDR2 FNYEAQ (reference sequence). The CDR3 is made up of 16 amino acids.

This clone was counted once. This chain joins TRBV2 and TRBJ1-2; D uncertain. Per the germline V gene, CDR1 is SNHLY and CDR2 is FYNNEI. The CDR3 is 14 residues long. Trimming took off 1 base at V and 4 bases at J, with 10 bases between the two ends. CDR3 protein: CASSEGPRAYGYTF. Written as DNA, the CDR3 is TGTGCCAGCAGTGAAGGACCGCGTGCCTATGGCTACACCTTC.

The chain is built from TRBV27 and TRBJ2-2; D uncertain. The V end lost 4 bases, the J end lost 0 bases, and 3 bases lay between the germline ends. Germline CDR1 is MNHEY and CDR2 is SMNVEV (reference sequence). The CDR3 sequence is 13 residues long. The DNA of the CDR3 is TGTGCCAGCAGTTCGGCGAACACCGGGGAGCTGTTTTTT. This encodes CASSSANTGELFF.

This sequence joins TRBV28 and TRBJ1-1; D is ambiguous. With 3 bases removed from V and 5 bases from J, the gap between germline ends came to 7 bases. This CDR3 has 12 amino acids. Germline loops: CDR1 MDHEN, CDR2 SYDVKM. The CDR3 loop reads CASSFLGTEAFF. CDR3 bases: TGTGCCAGCAGTTTTCTCGGGACTGAAGCTTTCTTT.

The rearrangement links TRBV28 to TRBJ2-1; D uncertain. V was pared by 4 bases and J by 1 base, with 5 bases between. The CDR3 contains 13 residues. The germline CDR1 and CDR2 sequences are MDHEN and SYDVKM. The chain's CDR3 is CASSSPSYNEQFF. The CDR3 DNA follows: TGTGCCAGCAGTTCGCCGTCCTACAATGAGCAGTTCTTC. Full variable domain (outside the CDR3, taken from reference TRBV28 and TRBJ2-1): DVKVTQSSRYLVKRTGEKVFLECVQDMDHENMFWYRQDPGLGLRLIYFSYDVKMKEKGDIPEGYSVSREKKERFSLILESASTNQTSMYLCASSSPSYNEQFFGPGTRLTVL.

The rearrangement uses TRBV5-1 and TRBJ2-7; D may match TRBD1 or TRBD2 (5 bases each). Trimming stripped 4 bases from V and 4 bases from J, with 18 bases between. CDR1 and CDR2 (germline): SGHRS, YFSETQ. The CDR3 contains 15 residues. The CDR3 nucleotides are TGCGCCAGCAGCAGTACCGGGACGTACGAGTACGAGCAGTACTTC. Protein product: CASSSTGTYEYEQYF. The complete variable domain, with remaining parts taken from reference TRBV5-1 and TRBJ2-7, reads KAGVTQTPRYLIKTRGQQVTLSCSPISGHRSVSWYQQTPGQGLQFLFEYFSETQRNKGNFPGRFSGRQFSNSRSEMNVSTLELGDSALYLCASSSTGTYEYEQYFGPGTRLTVT.

The rearrangement uses TRBV5-4 and TRBJ2-7; 8 nucleotides align to TRBD2. The germline gives CDR1 SGHNT, CDR2 YYREEE (reference sequence). The CDR3 covers 16 residues. With 0 bases clipped from V and 2 bases from J, the junction kept 7 bases outside the gene matches. The chain's CDR3 is CASSLGGTSIPYEQYF. CDR3 nucleotides: TGTGCCAGCAGCTTGGGGGGGACTAGTATCCCCTACGAGCAGTACTTC.

The V gene is TRBV15, the J gene TRBJ2-1; 11 positions match TRBD2. V shed 3 bases, J shed 4 bases, and the junction held 17 bases outside the gene matches. This CDR3 spans 20 amino acids. The germline gives CDR1 LNHNV, CDR2 YYDKDF (reference sequence). The CDR3 coding sequence is TGTGCCACCAGCAGTCTCCCCCTTGGAACTAGCGGGAGAAGGTACAATGAGCAGTTCTTC. Protein product: CATSSLPLGTSGRRYNEQFF.

The chain uses TRBV21-1 and TRBJ1-4; TRBD1, the table's D call, lacks a check against the DNA. TRBV21-1 is noted as a pseudogene. This CDR3 is 18 amino acids long. This CDR3 is CASSTTGTGQGGGEKLFF. The CDR3 region has the DNA TGTGCCAGCAGCACTACCGGGACAGGGCAGGGGGGTGGTGAAAAACTGTTTTTT.

The chain couples TRBV18 to TRBJ2-1; D possibly corresponds to TRBD2 (6 bases). CDR1 and CDR2 from the germline V gene are KGHSH and LQKENI. Trimming pared 4 bases from V and 8 bases from J, leaving 18 bases between. This CDR3 has 15 amino acids. In DNA, the CDR3 is TGTGCCAGCTCACTGGGCCCGGAGGGGCTGGATGAGCAGTTCTTC. This sequence encodes CASSLGPEGLDEQFF.

The genes are TRBV4-3 and TRBJ2-2; a weak D match, TRBD2 (6 bases). This CDR3 is 18 amino acids long. V was trimmed by 0 bases and J by 4 bases, leaving 18 bases between them. Per the germline V gene, CDR1 is LGHNA and CDR2 is YSLEER. CDR3 in amino acids: CASSQEGLTGVGTGELFF. The CDR3 DNA is TGCGCCAGCAGCCAAGAGGGATTGACGGGAGTAGGCACCGGGGAGCTGTTTTTT.

The chain couples TRBV4-1 to TRBJ1-2; 10 bases agree with TRBD1. The CDR3 contains 16 residues. Germline trimming cut 3 bases from V and 4 bases from J; bases unmatched to any gene: 8. CDR1 and CDR2 (germline): MGHRA, YSYEKL. DNA for the CDR3: TGCGCCAGCAGCCAGGACCCCGGGACAGGGGCCTATGGCTACACCTTC. This translates into CASSQDPGTGAYGYTF.

The V and J genes are TRBV23-1 and TRBJ2-7; possible D gene TRBD2, 7 bases. TRBV23-1 is given ORF status, its function remaining uncertain. CDR3 size: 13 residues. V was pared by 4 bases and J by 4 bases, with 11 bases between. CDR3 in DNA: TGCGCCAGCAGTCCCAGGGGAGGGTACGAGCAGTACTTC. Its translation: CASSPRGGYEQYF.

The V and J genes are TRBV10-3 and TRBJ1-2, with 7 bases matching TRBD1. CDR3 length: 14 amino acids. In germline, CDR1 is ENHRY, CDR2 SYGVKD. Trimming at V came to 3 bases and at J to 4 bases, leaving 5 bases not matched to a gene. The CDR3 DNA reads TGTGCCATCAGTGACCTTGACAGGGCCTATGGCTACACCTTC. It yields the protein CAISDLDRAYGYTF.

The chain carries TRBV12-5 and TRBJ2-1, with 7 bases that match TRBD1. The CDR3 has 16 amino acids. Germline V gene sequence: CDR1 LGHNT, CDR2 FRNRAP. With V trimmed by 10 bases and J by 0 bases, 12 bases remained unmatched. The CDR3 loop reads CAKVYRDSSSYNEQFF. CDR3 in DNA: TGTGCTAAGGTCTACCGGGACAGTAGCTCCTACAATGAGCAGTTCTTC.

The rearrangement joins TRBV5-4 to TRBJ2-6, with 9 bases matching TRBD1. Losses at the gene ends were 4 bases for V and 4 bases for J; bases not matched to a gene: 9. This CDR3 is built from 17 residues. Looked up from germline, CDR1 is SGHNT and CDR2 is YYREEE (reference sequence). The DNA for the CDR3 is TGTGCCAGCAGCCCCGGGACAGGGTGGCAAGGGGCCAACGTCCTGACTTTC. Its translation is CASSPGTGWQGANVLTF.

The chain couples TRBV30 to TRBJ1-1; no clear D. The germline V gene has CDR1 GTSNPN and CDR2 SVGIG (reference sequence). V was clipped by 0 bases and J by 3 bases, with 2 bases between them. The length of the CDR3 is 11 residues. The CDR3 is CAWSVHTEAFF. DNA of the CDR3: TGTGCCTGGAGTGTACACACTGAAGCTTTCTTT.

V is TRBV28 and J is TRBJ2-7, with 10 bases that match TRBD1. V was clipped by 6 bases and J by 2 bases; unmatched bases: 4. Germline CDR1 MDHEN, CDR2 SYDVKM. The CDR3 is made up of 14 amino acids. CDR3 residues: CASSPGTGAYEQYF. CDR3 DNA sequence: TGTGCCAGCAGCCCCGGGACAGGGGCCTACGAGCAGTACTTC.

The chain uses TRBV18 and TRBJ2-5; the match to TRBD1 covers 7 bases. CDR1 is KGHSH and CDR2 is LQKENI in the germline V gene. The CDR3 extends over 15 amino acids. V lost 0 bases and J lost 6; bases outside the gene matches: 7. CDR3 nucleotides: TGTGCCAGCTCACCACCGGGCAGGGGGATCCAGACCCAGTACTTC. Translating gives CASSPPGRGIQTQYF.

The chain recombines TRBV5-6 with TRBJ2-7; 7 bases are shared with TRBD1. CDR1 is SGHDT and CDR2 is YYEEEE in the germline V gene. This CDR3 is 15 amino acids long. The V segment lost 0 bases and the J segment 5 bases; nucleotides outside the gene matches: 8. The chain's CDR3 is CASSLATQGFDEQYF. In nucleotides, the CDR3 is TGTGCCAGCAGCTTGGCCACACAGGGGTTCGACGAGCAGTACTTC.

The chain uses TRBV7-9 and TRBJ2-3; the D is unclear. The CDR3 runs to 15 residues. V was pared by 1 base and J by 3 bases, with 11 bases between. CDR1 is SEHNR, CDR2 FQNEAQ, per germline (reference sequence). The CDR3 nucleotides are TGTGCCAGCAGCTTAGGAATTGGGCAGACAGATACGCAGTATTTT. This sequence encodes CASSLGIGQTDTQYF. Full variable domain (missing parts from reference TRBV7-9 and TRBJ2-3): DTGVSQNPRHKITKRGQNVTFRCDPISEHNRLYWYRQTLGQGPEFLTYFQNEAQLEKSRLLSDRFSAERPKGSFSTLEIQRTEQGDSAMYLCASSLGIGQTDTQYFGPGTRLTVL.

The V gene is TRBV21-1, the J gene TRBJ2-6; the table's D call of TRBD1 was not tested on the DNA. TRBV21-1 is an annotated pseudogene. The CDR3 extends over 14 amino acids. The CDR3: CASSKAAGANVLTF. The CDR3 coding sequence is TGTGCCAGCAGCAAGGCAGCTGGGGCCAACGTCCTGACTTTC.

The chain combines TRBV5-1 with TRBJ1-3; the D gene is possibly TRBD1 (5 bases). The CDR3 has 15 residues. Germline V gene lookup returns CDR1 SGHRS and CDR2 YFSETQ. Trimming stripped 0 bases from V and 4 bases from J, with 11 bases between. CDR3 bases: TGCGCCAGCAGCTTGGGCTCCGGGGCCGGAAACACCATATATTTT. It is translated as CASSLGSGAGNTIYF.

This chain joins TRBV5-1 and TRBJ2-1, with 7 bases matching TRBD1. V lost 4 bases, J lost 6 bases, and 1 base stayed unmatched. The germline V gene encodes CDR1 SGHRS and CDR2 YFSETQ. The CDR3 spans 12 residues. CDR3 coding DNA: TGCGCCAGCAGCGGGGACAGCAATGAGCAGTTCTTC. Protein sequence: CASSGDSNEQFF.

The CDR3 nucleotides read TGTGCCAGCAGCCAAGCTAGCGGGGTGGGGGCCGGGGAGCTGTTTTTT. It encodes CASSQASGVGAGELFF. The chain uses TRBV4-2 and TRBJ2-2; 9 bases match TRBD2. The CDR3 is 16 amino acids. Germline trimming cut 1 base from V and 6 bases from J; bases unmatched to any gene: 6. CDR1 is LGHNA, CDR2 YNFKEQ, per germline.